This T cell receptor beta chain was recorded in a study of PD-L1 blockade in urothelial cancer. Study summary: Blood gave a median approximately 130,000 T cells.

TCRdb's table, derived via immunoSEQ multiplex PCR, lists solely in-frame clones and lacks some. The profile shows about 95,000 clones, around 86% of them singletons. Time point specified: pretreatment peripheral blood. Patients each gave 1 to 8 samples, pretreatment and on-treatment. The CDR3 is made up of 15 amino acids. Trimming removed 4 bases from V and 0 bases from J, with 11 bases in between. Germline V CDR1 and CDR2: SGHKS, YYEKEE (reference sequence). The sample holds one count of this clone. This sequence was found in a man in his sixties with urothelial cancer. This material consisted of PBMCs, taken around atezolizumab (anti-PD-L1) treatment. The chain recombines TRBV5-5 with TRBJ2-1; D unclear. CDR3 DNA: TGTGCCAGCAGCCCGACTGGCATCTCCTACAATGAGCAGTTCTTC. This translates into CASSPTGISYNEQFF.